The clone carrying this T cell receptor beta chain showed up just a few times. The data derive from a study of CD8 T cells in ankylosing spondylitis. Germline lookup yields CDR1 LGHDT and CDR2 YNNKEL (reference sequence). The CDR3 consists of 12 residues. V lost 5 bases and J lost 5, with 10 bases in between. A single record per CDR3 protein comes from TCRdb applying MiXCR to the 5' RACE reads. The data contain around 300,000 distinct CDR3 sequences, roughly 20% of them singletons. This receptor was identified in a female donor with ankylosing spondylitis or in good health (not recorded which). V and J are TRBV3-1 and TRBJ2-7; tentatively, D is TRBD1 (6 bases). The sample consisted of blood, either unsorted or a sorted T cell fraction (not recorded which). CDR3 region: CASSGAGDEQYF. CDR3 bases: TGTGCCAGCAGCGGGGCAGGGGACGAGCAGTACTTC.